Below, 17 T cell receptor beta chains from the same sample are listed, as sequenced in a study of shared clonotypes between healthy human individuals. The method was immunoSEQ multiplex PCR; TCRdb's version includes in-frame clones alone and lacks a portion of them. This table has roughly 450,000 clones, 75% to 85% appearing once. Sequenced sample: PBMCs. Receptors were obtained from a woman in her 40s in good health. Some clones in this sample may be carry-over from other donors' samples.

CDR3 coding DNA: TGTGCCAGCAGCCCCCACGGGGACACTGAAGCTTTCTTT. Translated, it gives CASSPHGDTEAFF. The V gene is TRBV7-9, the J gene TRBJ1-1, with D unclear. The CDR3 consists of 13 residues. Per germline, CDR1 SEHNR and CDR2 FQNEAQ (reference sequence). The V end lost 5 bases, the J end lost 3 bases, and 10 bases lay between the germline ends.

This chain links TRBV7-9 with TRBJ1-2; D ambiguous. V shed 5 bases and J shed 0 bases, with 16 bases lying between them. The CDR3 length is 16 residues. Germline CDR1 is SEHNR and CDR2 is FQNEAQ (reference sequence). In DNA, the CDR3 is TGTGCCAGCAGCCCTGCCGGGGTTTTGGCTAACTATGGCTACACCTTC. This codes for CASSPAGVLANYGYTF.

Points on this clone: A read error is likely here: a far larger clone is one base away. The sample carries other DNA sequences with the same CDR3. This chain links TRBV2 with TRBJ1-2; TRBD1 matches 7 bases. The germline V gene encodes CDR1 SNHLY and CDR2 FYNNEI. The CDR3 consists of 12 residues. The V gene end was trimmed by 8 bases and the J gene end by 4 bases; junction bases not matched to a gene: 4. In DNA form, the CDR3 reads TGTGCCAGCGACAGGGAGGGCTATGGCTACACCTTC. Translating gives CASDREGYGYTF.

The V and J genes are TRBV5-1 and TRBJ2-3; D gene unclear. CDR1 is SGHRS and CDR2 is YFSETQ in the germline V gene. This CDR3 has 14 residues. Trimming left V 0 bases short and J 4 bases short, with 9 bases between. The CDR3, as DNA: TGCGCCAGCAGCTTGGGACTCTCAGCAGATACGCAGTATTTT. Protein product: CASSLGLSADTQYF.

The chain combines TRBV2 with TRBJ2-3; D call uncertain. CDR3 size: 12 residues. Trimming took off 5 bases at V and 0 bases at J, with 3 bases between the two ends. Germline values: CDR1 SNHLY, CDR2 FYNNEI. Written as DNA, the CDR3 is TGTGCCAGCAGTTGGAGCACAGATACGCAGTATTTT. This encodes CASSWSTDTQYF.

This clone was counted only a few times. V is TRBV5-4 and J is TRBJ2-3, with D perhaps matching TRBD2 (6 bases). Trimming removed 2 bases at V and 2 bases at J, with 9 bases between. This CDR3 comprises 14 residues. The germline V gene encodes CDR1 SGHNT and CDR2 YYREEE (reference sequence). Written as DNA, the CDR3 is TGTGCCAGCAGCTTCGCGGGACTCACAGATACGCAGTATTTT. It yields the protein CASSFAGLTDTQYF.

This chain's CDR3 is CASSSRTGADTQYF. The CDR3 DNA reads TGTGCCAGCAGCTCCAGGACAGGGGCAGATACGCAGTATTTT. The V call is TRBV5-4, the J call TRBJ2-3; 9 bases line up with TRBD1. The germline V gene has CDR1 SGHNT and CDR2 YYREEE (reference sequence). This CDR3 has 14 amino acids. V trimming: 3 bases; J trimming: 4 bases; junction bases outside the gene matches: 3.

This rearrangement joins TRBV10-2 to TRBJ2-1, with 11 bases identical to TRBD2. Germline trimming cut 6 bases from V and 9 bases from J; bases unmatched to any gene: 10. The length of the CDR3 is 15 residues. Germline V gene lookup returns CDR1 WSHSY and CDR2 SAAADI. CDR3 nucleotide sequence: TGCGCCAGCAGGAACAAGCTAGCGGGAGGTTCTGAGCAGTTCTTC. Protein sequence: CASRNKLAGGSEQFF.

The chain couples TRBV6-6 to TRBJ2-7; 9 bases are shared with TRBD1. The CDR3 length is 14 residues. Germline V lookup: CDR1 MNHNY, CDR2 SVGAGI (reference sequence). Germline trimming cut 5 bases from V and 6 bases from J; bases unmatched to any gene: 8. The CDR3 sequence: CASSTDRGLFEQYF. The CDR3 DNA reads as TGTGCCAGCAGTACCGACAGGGGGTTGTTCGAGCAGTACTTC.

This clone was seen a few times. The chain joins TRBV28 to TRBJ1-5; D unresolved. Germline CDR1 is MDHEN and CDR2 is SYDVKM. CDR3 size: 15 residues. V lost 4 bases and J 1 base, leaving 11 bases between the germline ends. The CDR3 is CASSSVSGSNQPQHF. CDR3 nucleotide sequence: TGTGCCAGCAGTTCAGTCTCAGGCAGCAATCAGCCCCAGCATTTT.

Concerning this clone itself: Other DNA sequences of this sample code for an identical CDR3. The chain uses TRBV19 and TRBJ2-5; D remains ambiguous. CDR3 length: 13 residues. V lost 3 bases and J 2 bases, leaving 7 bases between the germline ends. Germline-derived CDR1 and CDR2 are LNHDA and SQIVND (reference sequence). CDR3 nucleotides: TGTGCCAGTAGTATTGACAAACAAGAGACCCAGTACTTC. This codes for CASSIDKQETQYF.

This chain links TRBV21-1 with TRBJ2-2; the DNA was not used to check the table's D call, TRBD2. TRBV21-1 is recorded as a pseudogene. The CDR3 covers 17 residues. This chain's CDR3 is CASRKVLAGGEDGELFF. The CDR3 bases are TGTGCCAGCAGGAAAGTACTAGCGGGAGGAGAGGACGGGGAGCTGTTTTTT.

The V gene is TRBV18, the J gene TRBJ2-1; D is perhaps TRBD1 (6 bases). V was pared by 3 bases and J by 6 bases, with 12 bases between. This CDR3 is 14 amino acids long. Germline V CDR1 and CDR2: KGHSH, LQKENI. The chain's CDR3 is CASSPVRGSNEQFF. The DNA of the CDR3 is TGTGCCAGCTCACCGGTCAGGGGAAGCAATGAGCAGTTCTTC.

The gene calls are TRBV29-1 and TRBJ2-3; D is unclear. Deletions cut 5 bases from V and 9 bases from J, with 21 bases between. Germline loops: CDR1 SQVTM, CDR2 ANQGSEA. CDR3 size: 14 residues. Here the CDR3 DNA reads TGCAGCGTTTCCACTCAGACCCTAGAGGCCACGCAGTATTTT. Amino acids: CSVSTQTLEATQYF.

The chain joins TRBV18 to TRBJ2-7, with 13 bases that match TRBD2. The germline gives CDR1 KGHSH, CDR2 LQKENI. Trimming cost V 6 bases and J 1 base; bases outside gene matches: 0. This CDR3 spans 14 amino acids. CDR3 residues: CASSGLAGSYEQYF. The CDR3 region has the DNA TGTGCCAGCTCGGGACTAGCGGGGTCCTACGAGCAGTACTTC. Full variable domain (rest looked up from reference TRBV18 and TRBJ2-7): NAGVMQNPRHLVRRRGQEARLRCSPMKGHSHVYWYRQLPEEGLKFMVYLQKENIIDESGMPKERFSAEFPKEGPSILRIQQVVRGDSAAYFCASSGLAGSYEQYFGPGTRLTVT.

The CDR3 DNA is TGTGCCATCAGTGAGTTAGCGGGAGCTTCAAATGAGCAGTTCTTC. Protein sequence: CAISELAGASNEQFF. The chain links TRBV10-3 to TRBJ2-1, with 9 bases identical to TRBD2. CDR3 length: 15 residues. V dropped 1 base and J dropped 7; count of bases not matched to a gene: 5. Germline-derived CDR1 and CDR2 are ENHRY and SYGVKD.

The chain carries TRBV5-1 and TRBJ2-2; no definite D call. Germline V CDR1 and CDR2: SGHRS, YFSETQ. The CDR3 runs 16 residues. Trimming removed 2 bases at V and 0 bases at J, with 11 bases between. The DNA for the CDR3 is TGCGCCAGCAGCTTTGGCAGCCTCGCGAACACCGGGGAGCTGTTTTTT. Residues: CASSFGSLANTGELFF.